This T cell receptor (beta chain) derives from a study of blood T cells in healthy people across ages. As to this clonotype: Its antigen is not identified.

PCR was performed a second time for about 6 to 11 cycles using a sample-barcoded 5' primer and a J-beta primer mix. Each CDR3 protein gets one entry after TCRdb re-called the 5' RACE reads with MiXCR. Of about 1.4 million distinct CDR3 sequences detected, approximately 59% appear once; the ten largest clones hold over 6.5%. Study-wide results and caveats: Because sorting was not performed, PBMCs prevented conclusive naive versus antigen-experienced comparison.

Trimming took 1 base from V and 4 from J, leaving 10 bases between them. The CDR3 is made up of 14 amino acids. Looked up from germline, CDR1 is SGHTA and CDR2 is FQGNSA. This chain links TRBV7-2 with TRBJ1-2; D gene uncertain. The TCR sequence derives from a young man in good health. The sample was blood. This CDR3 reads CASSLGHASYGYTF. CDR3 sequence (DNA): TGTGCCAGCAGCTTAGGACACGCGTCCTATGGCTACACCTTC.